This T cell receptor beta chain was observed in a study of cytomegalovirus exposure and HLA in healthy donors. For the study at large: An earlier analysis identified 120 million or so unique TCR beta sequences in some 170 million T cells.

Study-level points and caveats: There were 164 TCR beta chains listed as cytomegalovirus-associated.

The PCR made use of 60 Vbeta and 13 Jbeta primers. Only in-frame clones appear in the TCRdb table, and some are missing; sequencing was by immunoSEQ multiplex PCR. The table has about 180,000 clones, roughly three quarters seen once; the top ten hold about 3%. With regard to this clone: The antigen remains unidentified.

Germline CDR1 LNHDA, CDR2 SQIVND (reference sequence). V gave up 0 bases and J gave up 2 bases, with 13 bases separating them. CDR3 size: 16 residues. Sequencing was done on a sample of PBMCs. The sequence derives from a male donor in good health and CMV-seronegative. V gene TRBV19 combines with J gene TRBJ2-5; D is perhaps TRBD1 (6 bases). CDR3 sequence: CASSIDLEQGQETQYF. Here the CDR3 DNA reads TGTGCCAGTAGTATAGATCTGGAACAGGGTCAAGAGACCCAGTACTTC.